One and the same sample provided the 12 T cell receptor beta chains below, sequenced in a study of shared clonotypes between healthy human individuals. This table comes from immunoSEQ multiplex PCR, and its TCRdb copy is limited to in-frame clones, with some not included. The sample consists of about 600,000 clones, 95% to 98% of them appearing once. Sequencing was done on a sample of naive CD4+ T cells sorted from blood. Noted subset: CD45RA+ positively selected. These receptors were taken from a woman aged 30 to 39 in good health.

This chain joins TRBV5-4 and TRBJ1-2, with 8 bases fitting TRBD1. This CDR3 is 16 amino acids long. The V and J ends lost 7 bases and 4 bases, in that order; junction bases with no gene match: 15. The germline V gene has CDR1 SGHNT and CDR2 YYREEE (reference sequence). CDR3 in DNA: TGTGCCAGCCTCCCGTCGGCTTCAGGGGGCGCCTATGGCTACACCTTC. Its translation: CASLPSASGGAYGYTF.

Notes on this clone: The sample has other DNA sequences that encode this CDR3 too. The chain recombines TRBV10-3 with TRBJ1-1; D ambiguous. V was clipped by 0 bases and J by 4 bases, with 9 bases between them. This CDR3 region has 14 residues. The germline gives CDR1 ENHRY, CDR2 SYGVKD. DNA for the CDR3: TGTGCCATCAGTGAGTCAGCGGGTAGCACTGAAGCTTTCTTT. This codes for CAISESAGSTEAFF.

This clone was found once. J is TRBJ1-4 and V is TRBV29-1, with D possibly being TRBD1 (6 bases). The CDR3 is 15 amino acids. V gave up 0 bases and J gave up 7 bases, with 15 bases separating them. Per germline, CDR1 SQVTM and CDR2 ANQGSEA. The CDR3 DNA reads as TGCAGCGTTGAAGAGAACCGGGACAACATTGAAAAACTGTTTTTT. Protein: CSVEENRDNIEKLFF.

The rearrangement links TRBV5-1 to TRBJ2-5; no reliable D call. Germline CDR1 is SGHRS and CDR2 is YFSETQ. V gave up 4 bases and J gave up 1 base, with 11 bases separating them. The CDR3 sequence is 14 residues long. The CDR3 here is CASSQAASQETQYF. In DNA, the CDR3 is TGCGCCAGCAGCCAGGCGGCCTCCCAAGAGACCCAGTACTTC.

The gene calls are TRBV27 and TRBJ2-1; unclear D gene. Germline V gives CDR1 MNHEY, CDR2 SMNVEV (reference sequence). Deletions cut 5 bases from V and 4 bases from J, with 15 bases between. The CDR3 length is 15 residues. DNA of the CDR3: TGTGCCAGCAGTCCCGGGCAAGATTTATACAATGAGCAGTTCTTC. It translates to CASSPGQDLYNEQFF.

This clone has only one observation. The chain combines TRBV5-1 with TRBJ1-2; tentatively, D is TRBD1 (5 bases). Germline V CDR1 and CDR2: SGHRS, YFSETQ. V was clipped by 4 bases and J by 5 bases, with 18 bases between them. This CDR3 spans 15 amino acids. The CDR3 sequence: CASSPGPESEYGYTF. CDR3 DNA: TGCGCCAGCAGCCCGGGACCGGAGTCTGAGTATGGCTACACCTTC.

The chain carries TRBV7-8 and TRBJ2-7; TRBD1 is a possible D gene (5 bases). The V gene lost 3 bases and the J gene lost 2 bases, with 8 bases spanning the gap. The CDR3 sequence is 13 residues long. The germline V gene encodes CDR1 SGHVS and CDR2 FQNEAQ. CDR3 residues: CASSLTETYEQYF. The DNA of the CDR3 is TGTGCCAGCAGCTTGACAGAAACCTACGAGCAGTACTTC.

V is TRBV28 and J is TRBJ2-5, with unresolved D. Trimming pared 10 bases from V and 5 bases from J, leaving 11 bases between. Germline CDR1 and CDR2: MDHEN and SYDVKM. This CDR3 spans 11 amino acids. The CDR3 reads CATVTGETQYF. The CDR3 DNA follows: TGTGCCACCGTGACCGGGGAGACCCAGTACTTC.

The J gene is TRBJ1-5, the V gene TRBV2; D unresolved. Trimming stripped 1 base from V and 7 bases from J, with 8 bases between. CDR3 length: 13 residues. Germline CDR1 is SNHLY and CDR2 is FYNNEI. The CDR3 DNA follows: TGTGCCAGCAGTGAAGTCCCTGGGCAGCCCCAGCATTTT. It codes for CASSEVPGQPQHF.

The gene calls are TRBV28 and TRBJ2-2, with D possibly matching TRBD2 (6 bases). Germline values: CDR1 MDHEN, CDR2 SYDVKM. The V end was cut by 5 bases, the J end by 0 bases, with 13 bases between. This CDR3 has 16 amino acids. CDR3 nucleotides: TGTGCCAGCAGTCCGCTCCTAGCGCCGAACACCGGGGAGCTGTTTTTT. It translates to CASSPLLAPNTGELFF.

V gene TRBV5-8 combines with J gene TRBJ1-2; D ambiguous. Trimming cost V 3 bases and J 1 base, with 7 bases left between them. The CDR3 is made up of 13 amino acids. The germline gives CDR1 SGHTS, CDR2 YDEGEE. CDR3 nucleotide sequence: TGTGCCAGCAGCTCCACATATAACTATGGCTACACCTTC. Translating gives CASSSTYNYGYTF.

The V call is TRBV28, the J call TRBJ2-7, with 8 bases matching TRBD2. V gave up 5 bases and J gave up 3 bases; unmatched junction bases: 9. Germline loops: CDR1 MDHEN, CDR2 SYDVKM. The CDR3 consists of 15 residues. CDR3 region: CASSPASGGFYEQYF. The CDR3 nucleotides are TGTGCCAGCAGTCCAGCCAGCGGGGGTTTCTACGAGCAGTACTTC.